This TCR beta chain was observed in a study of PD-1 blockade in classical Hodgkin lymphoma (dated by TCRdb to between 2020 and 2021). About the full investigation: Nivolumab dosing was 3 mg/kg intravenously every 2 weeks, continuing until either disease progression or unacceptable toxicity. The study used TCR beta sequencing and CyTOF to define a peripheral blood immune signature of response to PD-1 blockade in classical Hodgkin lymphoma.

The research as a whole found: Baseline TCR diversity was reported to be lower in newly diagnosed patients than in healthy donors and to be lower still in relapsed/refractory patients. The study was restricted to a single clinical trial cohort, and the causes of repertoire differences, possibly disease activity or prior therapy, were left undefined. Trial patients with a complete response had baseline diversity similar to that of newly diagnosed patients, while partial responders and progressors had significantly lower diversity. Diversity was lower in patients who began nivolumab less than 1 year after ASCT, so these patients were left out of later analyses to avoid confounding by immune reconstitution. A significant rise by C4D1 was seen in CD4+ but not CD8+ TCR diversity (p=0.0027 vs p=0.16), with the rise being most apparent in complete responders (p=0.02).

The Qiagen DNeasy kit was used to extract genomic DNA both from unsorted PBMCs and from the negatively selected CD4+ and CD8+ fractions. TCR beta CDR3 regions were amplified by immunoSEQ multiplex PCR using primers annealing to V and J segments. A synthetic immune receptor repertoire was used to minimize amplification bias, and any remaining bias was removed computationally after sequencing. Per the authors' processing: Custom Python scripts were used to quantify repertoire diversity as the Shannon entropy index. Unsorted, CD4+ and CD8+ repertoires were analyzed separately, except for combined analyses in which CD4+ and CD8+ sequences were merged in silico. A clone was considered expanded if an increase in frequency of at least 2-fold after treatment relative to C1D1 was found, and a pseudocount of 0.5 was applied to clones undetected at baseline. Singleton clones were defined as clones with 0 or 1 copy at C1D1, and non-singleton clones were defined as clones with 2 or more copies. Clones expanded in unsorted samples were annotated as CD4+, CD8+ or unknown by matching protein sequences in sorted samples from the same patient. Wilcoxon tests were applied to paired samples to test diversity changes from C1D1 to C4D1. Drawn from immuneACCESS, this table holds only the in-frame rearrangements with V and J called that TCRdb kept. Clones are partly lost; checked studies trace under half to an unresolved V gene and leave the rest unexplained. V and J calls plus clone size are reproduced from that table; the DNA served to infer D and trimming. Present in this sample are tens of thousands of clones, roughly 89% of which were seen just once. Around 10% of the sample goes to the ten largest clones.

According to the study, the label for this sample's time point signals: cycle 2 day 1 (C2D1) of nivolumab. Every trial patient had relapsed following autologous stem cell transplantation, and prior brentuximab vedotin exposure was what differed among cohorts A, B and C. A total of around 59 patients with relapsed/refractory classical Hodgkin lymphoma made up the trial cohort, and each patient's best overall response was complete response, partial response or progressive disease. Trial patients were treated with single-agent nivolumab in the multi-cohort phase II CheckMate 205 trial. An independent review committee assessed best overall response using the 2007 International Working Group response criteria. Trial PBMCs were obtained immediately prior to nivolumab initiation (C1D1) and on therapy at cycle 2 day 1 and cycle 4 day 1. Peripheral blood was collected in 8 mL Vacutainer Cell Preparation Tubes, from which PBMCs were isolated by centrifugation and then cryopreserved.

About this clone itself: There is no known antigen for this receptor. Nothing much larger sits one base from this clone, and base qualities are not available.

In the germline V gene (reference sequence), CDR1 corresponds to SGHNT and CDR2 to YYREEE. Measured from the cysteine to the phenylalanine, the CDR3 is 15 residues long. Only the CDR3 region is kept as DNA, spanning 45 bases read in frame from base 1. V is pruned by 1 base and J by 4 bases, leaving 6 bases of the junction without a gene match. Rearrangement joined TRBV5-4 to TRBJ2-7, with 9 bases in between that match TRBD2. The sequencing used peripheral blood mononuclear cells (PBMCs), collected before the second cycle of nivolumab. The sequence was obtained from a human donor with classical Hodgkin lymphoma. CDR3 sequence: CASSLSRGGNYEQYF. The sequenced DNA: TGTGCCAGCAGCTTGTCGCGGGGGGGGAATTACGAGCAGTACTTC. Extended through the reference TRBV5-4 and TRBJ2-7 proteins, this CDR3 yields the full variable domain: ETGVTQSPTHLIKTRGQQVTLRCSSQSGHNTVSWYQQALGQGPQFIFQYYREEENGRGNFPPRFSGLQFPNYSSELNVNALELDDSALYLCASSLSRGGNYEQYFGPGTRLTVT.